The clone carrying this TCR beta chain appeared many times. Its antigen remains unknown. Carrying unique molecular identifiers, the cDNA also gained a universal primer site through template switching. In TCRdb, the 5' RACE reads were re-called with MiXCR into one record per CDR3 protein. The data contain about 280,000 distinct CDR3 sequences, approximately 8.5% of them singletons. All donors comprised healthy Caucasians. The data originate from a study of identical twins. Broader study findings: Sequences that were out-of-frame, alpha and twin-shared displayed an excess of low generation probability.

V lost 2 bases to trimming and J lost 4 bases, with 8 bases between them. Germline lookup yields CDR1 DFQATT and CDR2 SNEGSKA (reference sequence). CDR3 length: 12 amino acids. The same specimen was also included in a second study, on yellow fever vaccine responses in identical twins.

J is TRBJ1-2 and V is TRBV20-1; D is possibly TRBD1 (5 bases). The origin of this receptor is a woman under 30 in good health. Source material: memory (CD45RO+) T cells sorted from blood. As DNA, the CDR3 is TGCAGTGCTAGACATGGGGGCTATGGCTACACCTTC. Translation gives CSARHGGYGYTF.